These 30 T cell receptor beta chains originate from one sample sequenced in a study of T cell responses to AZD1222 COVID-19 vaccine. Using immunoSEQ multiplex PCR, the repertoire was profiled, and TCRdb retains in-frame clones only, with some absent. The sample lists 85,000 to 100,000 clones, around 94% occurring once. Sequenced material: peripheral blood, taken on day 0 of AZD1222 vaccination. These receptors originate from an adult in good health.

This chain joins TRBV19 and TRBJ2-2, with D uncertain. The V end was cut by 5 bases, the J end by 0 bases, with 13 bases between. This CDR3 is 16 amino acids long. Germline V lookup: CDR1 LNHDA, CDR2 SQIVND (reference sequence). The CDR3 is CASSPSARPNTGELFF. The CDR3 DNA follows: TGTGCCAGTAGTCCCTCAGCAAGACCGAACACCGGGGAGCTGTTTTTT.

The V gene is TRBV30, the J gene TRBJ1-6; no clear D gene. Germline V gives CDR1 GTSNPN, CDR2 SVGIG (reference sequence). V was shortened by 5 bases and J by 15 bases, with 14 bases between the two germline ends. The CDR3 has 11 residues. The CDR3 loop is CAWSSLGRLHF. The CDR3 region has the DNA TGTGCCTGGTCATCTCTGGGCCGCCTCCACTTT.

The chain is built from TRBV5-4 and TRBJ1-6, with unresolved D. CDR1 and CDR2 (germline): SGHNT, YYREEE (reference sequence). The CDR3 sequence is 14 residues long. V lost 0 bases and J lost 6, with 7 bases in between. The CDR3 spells CASSLDKINSPLHF. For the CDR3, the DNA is TGTGCCAGCAGCTTGGACAAAATTAATTCACCCCTCCACTTT.

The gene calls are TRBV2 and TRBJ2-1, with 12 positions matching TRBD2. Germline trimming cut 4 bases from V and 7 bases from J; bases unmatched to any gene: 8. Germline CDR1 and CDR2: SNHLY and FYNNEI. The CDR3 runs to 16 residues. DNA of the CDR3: TGTGCCAGCAGTGCCCGACTAGCGGGAGTGAGGAATGAGCAGTTCTTC. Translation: CASSARLAGVRNEQFF.

In nucleotides, the CDR3 is TGTGCCAGCAATTCGGGGGGACATACCTCCTACGAGCAGTACTTC. Its translation: CASNSGGHTSYEQYF. This sequence joins TRBV7-9 and TRBJ2-7, with a tentative D call TRBD2 (7 bases). This CDR3 contains 15 residues. Germline values: CDR1 SEHNR, CDR2 FQNEAQ (reference sequence). Trimming pared 7 bases from V and 0 bases from J, leaving 16 bases between.

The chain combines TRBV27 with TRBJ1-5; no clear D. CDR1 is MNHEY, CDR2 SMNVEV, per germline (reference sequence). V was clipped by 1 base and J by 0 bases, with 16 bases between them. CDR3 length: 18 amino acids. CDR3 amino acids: CASSLFASVRGSNQPQHF. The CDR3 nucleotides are TGTGCCAGCAGTTTATTTGCGTCGGTCCGGGGTAGCAATCAGCCCCAGCATTTT.

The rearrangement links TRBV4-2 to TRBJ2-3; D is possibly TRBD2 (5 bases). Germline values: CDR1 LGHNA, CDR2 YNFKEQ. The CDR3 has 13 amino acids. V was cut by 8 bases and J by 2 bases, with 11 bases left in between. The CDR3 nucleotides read TGTGCCAGCGGGAGTACCGACACAGATACGCAGTATTTT. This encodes CASGSTDTDTQYF.

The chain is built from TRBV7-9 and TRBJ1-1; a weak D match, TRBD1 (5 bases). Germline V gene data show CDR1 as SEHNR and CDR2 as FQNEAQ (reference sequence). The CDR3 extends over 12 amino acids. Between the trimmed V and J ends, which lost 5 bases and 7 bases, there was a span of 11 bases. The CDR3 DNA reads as TGTGCCAGCAGCCGAGGGGTAAATGAAGCTTTCTTT. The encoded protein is CASSRGVNEAFF.

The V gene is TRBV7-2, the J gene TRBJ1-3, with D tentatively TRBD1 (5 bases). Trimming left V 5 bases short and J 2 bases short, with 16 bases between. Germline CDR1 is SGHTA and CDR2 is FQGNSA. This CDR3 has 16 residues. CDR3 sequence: CASSPVLRGAGNTIYF. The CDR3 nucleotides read TGTGCCAGCAGCCCCGTTCTTCGGGGGGCTGGAAACACCATATATTTT.

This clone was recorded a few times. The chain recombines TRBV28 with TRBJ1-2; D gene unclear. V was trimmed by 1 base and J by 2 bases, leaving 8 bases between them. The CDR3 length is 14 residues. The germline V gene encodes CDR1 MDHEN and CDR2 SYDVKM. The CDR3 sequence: CASSLYSGNYGYTF. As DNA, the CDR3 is TGTGCCAGCAGTTTATATTCGGGAAACTATGGCTACACCTTC.

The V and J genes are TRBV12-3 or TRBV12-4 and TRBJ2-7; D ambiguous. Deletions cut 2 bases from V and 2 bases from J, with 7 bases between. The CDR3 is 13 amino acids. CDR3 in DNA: TGTGCCAGCAGTTTACATGATACCTACGAGCAGTACTTC. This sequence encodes CASSLHDTYEQYF.

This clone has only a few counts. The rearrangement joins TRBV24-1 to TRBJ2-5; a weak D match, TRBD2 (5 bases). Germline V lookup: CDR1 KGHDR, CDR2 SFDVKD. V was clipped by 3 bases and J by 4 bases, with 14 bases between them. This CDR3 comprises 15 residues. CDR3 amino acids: CATSDPEGSVETQYF. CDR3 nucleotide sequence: TGTGCCACCAGTGATCCAGAGGGCAGTGTAGAGACCCAGTACTTC.

The CDR3 reads CASSFWGGTAEQYF. The CDR3 DNA follows: TGTGCCAGCAGCTTTTGGGGAGGGACGGCCGAGCAGTACTTC. The V gene is TRBV5-4, the J gene TRBJ2-7, with 7 bases lining up with TRBD2. The CDR3 is 14 amino acids. Germline CDR1 is SGHNT and CDR2 is YYREEE (reference sequence). Unmatched junction bases numbered 8, after V lost 2 bases and J lost 6 bases.

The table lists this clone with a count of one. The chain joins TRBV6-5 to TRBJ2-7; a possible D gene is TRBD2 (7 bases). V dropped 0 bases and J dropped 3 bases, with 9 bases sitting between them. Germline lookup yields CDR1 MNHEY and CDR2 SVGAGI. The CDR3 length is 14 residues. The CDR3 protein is CASSYSRGRYEQYF. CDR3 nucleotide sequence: TGTGCCAGCAGTTACTCGCGGGGGCGCTACGAGCAGTACTTC.

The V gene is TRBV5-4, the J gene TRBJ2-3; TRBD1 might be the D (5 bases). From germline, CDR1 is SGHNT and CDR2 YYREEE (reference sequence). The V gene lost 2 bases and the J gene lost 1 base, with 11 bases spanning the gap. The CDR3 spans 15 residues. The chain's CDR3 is CASSLGAEGTDTQYF. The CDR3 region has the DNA TGTGCCAGCAGCTTAGGGGCGGAAGGCACAGATACGCAGTATTTT.

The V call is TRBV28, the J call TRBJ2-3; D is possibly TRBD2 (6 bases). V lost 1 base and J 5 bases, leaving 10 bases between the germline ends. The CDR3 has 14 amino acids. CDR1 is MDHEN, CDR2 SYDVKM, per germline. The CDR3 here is CASSLLGEEDTQYF. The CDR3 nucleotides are TGTGCCAGCAGTTTATTGGGGGAGGAAGATACGCAGTATTTT.

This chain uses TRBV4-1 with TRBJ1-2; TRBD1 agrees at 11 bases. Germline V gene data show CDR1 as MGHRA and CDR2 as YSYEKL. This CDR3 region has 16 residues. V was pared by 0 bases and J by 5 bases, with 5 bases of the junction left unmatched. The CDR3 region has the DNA TGCGCCAGCAGCCAAGAGGGACAGGGGGTCGGGTATGGCTACACCTTC. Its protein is CASSQEGQGVGYGYTF.

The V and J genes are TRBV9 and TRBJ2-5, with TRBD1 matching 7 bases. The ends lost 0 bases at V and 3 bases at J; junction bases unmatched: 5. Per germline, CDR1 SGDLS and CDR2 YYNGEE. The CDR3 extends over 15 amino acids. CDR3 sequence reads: CASSVAPDREETQYF. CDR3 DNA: TGTGCCAGCAGCGTAGCCCCTGACAGGGAAGAGACCCAGTACTTC.

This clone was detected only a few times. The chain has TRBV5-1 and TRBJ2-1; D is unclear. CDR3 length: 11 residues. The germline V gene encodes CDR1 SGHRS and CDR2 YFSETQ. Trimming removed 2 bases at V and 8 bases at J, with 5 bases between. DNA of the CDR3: TGCGCCAGCAGCTTCGAGTATGAGCAGTTCTTC. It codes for CASSFEYEQFF. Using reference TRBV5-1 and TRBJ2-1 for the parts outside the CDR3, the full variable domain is KAGVTQTPRYLIKTRGQQVTLSCSPISGHRSVSWYQQTPGQGLQFLFEYFSETQRNKGNFPGRFSGRQFSNSRSEMNVSTLELGDSALYLCASSFEYEQFFGPGTRLTVL.

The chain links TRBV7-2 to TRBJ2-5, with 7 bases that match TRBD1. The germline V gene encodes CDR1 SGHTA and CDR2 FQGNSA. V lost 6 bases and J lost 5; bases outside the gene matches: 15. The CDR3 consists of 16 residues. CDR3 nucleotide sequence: TGTGCCAGCAGTCGCTTACCGGGACAGTTTACGGAGACCCAGTACTTC. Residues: CASSRLPGQFTETQYF. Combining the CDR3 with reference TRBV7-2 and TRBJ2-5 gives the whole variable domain GAGVSQSPSNKVTEKGKDVELRCDPISGHTALYWYRQSLGQGLEFLIYFQGNSAPDKSGLPSDRFSAERTGGSVSTLTIQRTQQEDSAVYLCASSRLPGQFTETQYFGPGTRLLVL.

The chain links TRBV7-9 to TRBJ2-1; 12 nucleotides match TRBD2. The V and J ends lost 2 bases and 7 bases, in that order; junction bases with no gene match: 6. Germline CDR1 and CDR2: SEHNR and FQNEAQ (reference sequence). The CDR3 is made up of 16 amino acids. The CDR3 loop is CASSLLGTSGRNEQFF. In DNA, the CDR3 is TGTGCCAGCAGCTTACTTGGGACTAGCGGGCGGAATGAGCAGTTCTTC.

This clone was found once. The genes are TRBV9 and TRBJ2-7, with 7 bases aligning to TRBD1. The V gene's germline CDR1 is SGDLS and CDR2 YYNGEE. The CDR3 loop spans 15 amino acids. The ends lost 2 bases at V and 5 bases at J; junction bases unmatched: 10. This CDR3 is CASSVGVGTDNEQYF. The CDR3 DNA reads TGTGCCAGCAGCGTGGGGGTGGGGACAGATAACGAGCAGTACTTC.

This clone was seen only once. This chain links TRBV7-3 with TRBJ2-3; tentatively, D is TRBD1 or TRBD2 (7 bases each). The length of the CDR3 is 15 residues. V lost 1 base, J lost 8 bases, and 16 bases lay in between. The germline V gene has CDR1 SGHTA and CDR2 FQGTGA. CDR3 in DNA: TGTGCCAGCAGCTTAAGCGGGAGCAGGGGGGGTACGCAGTATTTT. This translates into CASSLSGSRGGTQYF.

The CDR3 sequence: CASSSGTENYGYTF. The CDR3 region has the DNA TGTGCCAGCAGCTCAGGGACTGAAAACTATGGCTACACCTTC. The chain combines TRBV5-4 with TRBJ1-2; maybe TRBD1 (5 bases). CDR3 size: 14 residues. Trimming removed 3 bases at V and 2 bases at J, with 11 bases between. Per germline, CDR1 SGHNT and CDR2 YYREEE (reference sequence).

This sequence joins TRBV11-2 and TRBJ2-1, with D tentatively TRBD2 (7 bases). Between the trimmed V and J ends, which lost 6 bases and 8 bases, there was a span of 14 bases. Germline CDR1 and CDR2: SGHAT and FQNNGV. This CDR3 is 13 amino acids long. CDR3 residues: CASRPGGRDEQFF. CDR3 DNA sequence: TGTGCCAGCAGACCGGGGGGCCGAGATGAGCAGTTCTTC.

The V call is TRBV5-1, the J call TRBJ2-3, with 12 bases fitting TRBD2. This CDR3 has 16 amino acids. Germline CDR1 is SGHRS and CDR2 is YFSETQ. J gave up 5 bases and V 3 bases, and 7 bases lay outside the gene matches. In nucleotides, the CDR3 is TGCGCCAGCAGCTCTCGGACTAGCGGGGCAGGAGATACGCAGTATTTT. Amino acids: CASSSRTSGAGDTQYF.

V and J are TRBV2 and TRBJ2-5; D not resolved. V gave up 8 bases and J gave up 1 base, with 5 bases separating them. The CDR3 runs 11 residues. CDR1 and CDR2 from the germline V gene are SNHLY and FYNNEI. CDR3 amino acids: CASEAQETQYF. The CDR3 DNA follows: TGTGCCAGCGAGGCCCAAGAGACCCAGTACTTC.

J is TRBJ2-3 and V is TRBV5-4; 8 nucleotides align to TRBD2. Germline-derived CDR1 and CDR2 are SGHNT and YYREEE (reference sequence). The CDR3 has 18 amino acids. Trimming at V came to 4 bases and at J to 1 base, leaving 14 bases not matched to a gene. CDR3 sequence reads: CASSPKLGGEKGTDTQYF. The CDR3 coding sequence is TGTGCCAGCAGCCCGAAGCTCGGGGGGGAGAAAGGCACAGATACGCAGTATTTT.

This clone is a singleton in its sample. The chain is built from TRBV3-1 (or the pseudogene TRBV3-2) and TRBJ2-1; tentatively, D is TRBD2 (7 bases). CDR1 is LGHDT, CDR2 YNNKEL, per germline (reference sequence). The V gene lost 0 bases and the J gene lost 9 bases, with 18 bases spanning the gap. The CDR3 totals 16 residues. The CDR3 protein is CASSQDLRRGGSEQFF. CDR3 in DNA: TGTGCCAGCAGCCAAGATCTGAGAAGGGGGGGCAGTGAGCAGTTCTTC.

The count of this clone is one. In DNA, the CDR3 is TGTGCCAGCAGTTACCTCGCCCCTACCTACGAGCAGTACTTC. Protein sequence: CASSYLAPTYEQYF. The chain couples TRBV6-5 to TRBJ2-7; D remains unclear. Trimming took 2 bases from V and 2 from J, leaving 10 bases between them. Looked up from germline, CDR1 is MNHEY and CDR2 is SVGAGI. This CDR3 comprises 14 residues.